One sample yielded the 28 T cell receptor beta chains listed below, sequenced in a study of T cells in Graves' hyperthyroidism and ophthalmopathy. Amplification of TCR beta CDR3 regions used RNA as the template. The HTBI primer set drove a first-round RT-PCR of the TCR CDR3. TCRdb re-derived calls from the multiplex PCR reads in MiXCR, one entry per CDR3 protein. Of around 420,000 distinct CDR3 sequences detected, 15% to 19% appear once; the ten largest clones hold approximately 7.5%. Sequencing was done on a sample of blood. These receptors all stem from a woman aged 18-29 years with Graves' hyperthyroidism.

There are many counts of this clonotype. This sequence joins TRBV20-1 and TRBJ2-5; perhaps TRBD2 as D (7 bases). V was shortened by 3 bases and J by 7 bases, with 15 bases between the two germline ends. The CDR3 is 13 residues long. Germline assignment: CDR1 DFQATT and CDR2 SNEGSKA (reference sequence). The CDR3 loop is CSARAAGEGTQYF. As DNA, the CDR3 is TGCAGTGCTAGGGCCGCAGGGGAGGGGACCCAGTACTTC.

This clonotype was seen ten or more times. The chain couples TRBV15 to TRBJ1-4; D gene uncertain. Germline V gene sequence: CDR1 LNHNV, CDR2 YYDKDF (reference sequence). CDR3 length: 17 residues. V was shortened by 0 bases and J by 5 bases, with 16 bases between the two germline ends. CDR3 bases: TGTGCCACCAGCAGAGATTTTGGTCCACTGGGAAATGAAAAACTGTTTTTT. The encoded protein is CATSRDFGPLGNEKLFF.

At least ten counts were recorded for this clonotype. The gene calls are TRBV18 and TRBJ1-5; 7 bases align to TRBD1. Germline V gene sequence: CDR1 KGHSH, CDR2 LQKENI. The CDR3 runs to 13 residues. Trimming at V came to 5 bases and at J to 7 bases, leaving 5 bases not matched to a gene. The CDR3 protein is CASSSGGGQPQHF. The CDR3 DNA reads as TGTGCCAGCTCATCAGGGGGGGGACAGCCCCAGCATTTT.

This clonotype was recorded many times. The rearrangement links TRBV7-3 to TRBJ2-3, with 7 bases lining up with TRBD2. Trimming took 5 bases from V and 2 from J; bases not matched to a gene: 10. The germline CDR1 and CDR2 sequences are SGHTA and FQGTGA. CDR3 size: 16 residues. The CDR3 sequence: CASSPMGGGTTDTQYF. The CDR3, as DNA: TGTGCCAGCAGCCCCATGGGGGGAGGGACCACAGATACGCAGTATTTT.

This clonotype was detected many times. The chain is built from TRBV3-1 and TRBJ1-4; TRBD1 might be the D (6 bases). Germline V CDR1 and CDR2: LGHDT, YNNKEL (reference sequence). The CDR3 is 15 amino acids. Trimming took 4 bases from V and 8 from J, leaving 17 bases between them. CDR3 sequence: CASSLGGGRQEKLFF. The CDR3 DNA is TGTGCCAGCAGCCTAGGCGGGGGGCGACAGGAAAAACTGTTTTTT.

The chain joins TRBV28 to TRBJ2-4; 9 bases match TRBD1. The J segment lost 12 bases and the V segment lost 3 bases, leaving 18 bases of the junction unmatched. CDR3 length: 17 residues. The germline gives CDR1 MDHEN, CDR2 SYDVKM. This chain's CDR3 is CASSFLRDRVDLTSQYF. CDR3 DNA: TGTGCCAGCAGTTTCCTCCGGGACAGGGTCGATTTGACATCTCAGTACTTC.

The sample holds a few counts of this clonotype. The missing conserved phenylalanine or tryptophan at the end of this CDR3 makes a read error likely. The chain combines TRBV7-7 with TRBJ2-5; 7 bases align to TRBD2. Germline CDR1 is SSHAT and CDR2 is FNYEAQ (reference sequence). This CDR3 contains 15 residues. CDR3 sequence (DNA): TGTGCTAGCAGCTTCTTCGGGGGGAAGGGAGAGACCCAGTACATC. It is translated as CASSFFGGKGETQYI.

This clonotype was seen repeatedly, ten times or more. This rearrangement joins TRBV27 to TRBJ2-7, with TRBD2 matching 11 bases. The CDR3 is made up of 15 amino acids. In germline, CDR1 is MNHEY, CDR2 SMNVEV (reference sequence). J gave up 6 bases and V 5 bases, and 9 bases lay outside the gene matches. The CDR3 loop reads CASSAFSGRASEQYF. As DNA, the CDR3 is TGTGCCAGCAGTGCCTTTAGCGGGAGGGCCAGCGAGCAGTACTTC.

This clonotype was seen only a few times. The chain joins TRBV4-2 to TRBJ1-3; D uncertain. The germline V gene has CDR1 LGHNA and CDR2 YNFKEQ. V was cut by 1 base and J by 0 bases, with 10 bases left in between. The CDR3 contains 16 residues. The CDR3 DNA is TGTGCCAGCAGCCAAGCCGGCACGGACTCTGGAAACACCATATATTTT. Translation: CASSQAGTDSGNTIYF.

This clonotype was seen at least ten times. The chain links TRBV20-1 to TRBJ1-2; no reliable D call. V lost 0 bases to trimming and J lost 5 bases, with 13 bases between them. This CDR3 region has 14 residues. Germline V gives CDR1 DFQATT, CDR2 SNEGSKA (reference sequence). The CDR3 nucleotides are TGCAGTGCTAGAGATCGCGGGAGTGGGTATGGCTACACCTTC. This codes for CSARDRGSGYGYTF.

This sequence joins TRBV3-1 and TRBJ2-5; the match to TRBD2 covers 9 bases. V trimming: 2 bases; J trimming: 12 bases; junction bases outside the gene matches: 7. Germline V gene sequence: CDR1 LGHDT, CDR2 YNNKEL (reference sequence). This CDR3 is built from 13 residues. This CDR3 reads CASSQLSGGPKYF. DNA for the CDR3: TGTGCCAGCAGCCAACTTAGCGGGGGCCCCAAGTACTTC.

This clonotype was counted at least ten times. The chain employs TRBV7-8 and TRBJ2-7, with TRBD1 as a possible D gene (7 bases). The ends were cut back, 5 bases at V and 4 bases at J, with 15 bases in the middle. Germline loops: CDR1 SGHVS, CDR2 FQNEAQ. The CDR3 runs to 14 residues. Written as DNA, the CDR3 is TGTGCCAGCAGCCCCTCAGGGGGGTCGTACGAGCAGTACTTC. Translated: CASSPSGGSYEQYF.

V usage is TRBV6-4 and J usage is TRBJ2-5; 8 bases agree with TRBD1. Looked up from germline, CDR1 is MRHNA and CDR2 is SNTAGT. Trimming at V came to 5 bases and at J to 7 bases, leaving 12 bases not matched to a gene. CDR3 length equals 15 residues. Here the CDR3 DNA reads TGTGCCAGCAGTTATGGGACAGGACGGAAAGGGACCCAGTACTTC. It yields the protein CASSYGTGRKGTQYF.

This clonotype appeared many times. The gene calls are TRBV5-1 and TRBJ2-1; the D is unclear. There are 13 residues in the CDR3. V lost 7 bases to trimming and J lost 8 bases, with 16 bases between them. From germline, CDR1 is SGHRS and CDR2 YFSETQ. The CDR3: CASGNRNLDEQFF. The CDR3 coding sequence is TGCGCCAGCGGAAACCGGAATCTGGATGAGCAGTTCTTC.

This clonotype showed up many times. The J gene is TRBJ1-1, the V gene TRBV5-1; D perhaps matches TRBD1 (5 bases). The germline V gene has CDR1 SGHRS and CDR2 YFSETQ. Trimming stripped 4 bases from V and 0 bases from J, with 10 bases between. The CDR3 is 14 amino acids. The CDR3: CASSTTGVNTEAFF. CDR3 in DNA: TGCGCCAGCAGCACGACGGGGGTGAACACTGAAGCTTTCTTT.

There are many counts of this clonotype. The V call is TRBV2, the J call TRBJ2-7, with 9 bases aligning to TRBD2. The V and J ends lost 4 bases and 3 bases, in that order; junction bases with no gene match: 4. The germline CDR1 and CDR2 sequences are SNHLY and FYNNEI. The CDR3 extends over 14 amino acids. CDR3 sequence (DNA): TGTGCCAGCAGTGGGACTAGCGTCATCTACGAGCAGTACTTC. Protein: CASSGTSVIYEQYF. The complete variable domain, with remaining parts taken from reference TRBV2 and TRBJ2-7, reads EPEVTQTPSHQVTQMGQEVILRCVPISNHLYFYWYRQILGQKVEFLVSFYNNEISEKSEIFDDQFSVERPDGSNFTLKIRSTKLEDSAMYFCASSGTSVIYEQYFGPGTRLTVT.

This clonotype showed up many times. This sequence joins TRBV9 and TRBJ2-5, with 11 bases that match TRBD1. V shed 4 bases and J 7 bases; nucleotides not matched to a gene: 12. Germline CDR1 reads SGDLS; CDR2 reads YYNGEE. CDR3 length: 16 amino acids. CDR3 coding DNA: TGTGCCAGCAGCTTAGGCGGACAGGGGGCCGGGGGGACCCAGTACTTC. As protein: CASSLGGQGAGGTQYF.

This clonotype was counted at least ten times. V is TRBV10-3 and J is TRBJ1-1; D unresolved. This CDR3 is 12 amino acids long. Looked up from germline, CDR1 is ENHRY and CDR2 is SYGVKD. Trimming cost V 2 bases and J 6 bases, with 7 bases left between them. CDR3 nucleotide sequence: TGTGCCATCAGTGAGGGCGCCTCTGAAGCTTTCTTT. It codes for CAISEGASEAFF.

In its sample, this clonotype was seen many times. The chain links TRBV6-1 to TRBJ2-1; the D is unclear. V lost 3 bases and J 8 bases, leaving 14 bases between the germline ends. The CDR3 runs 14 residues. The V gene's germline CDR1 is MNHNS and CDR2 SASEGT. CDR3 residues: CASSEAAGVDEQFF. CDR3 DNA sequence: TGTGCCAGCAGTGAGGCAGCTGGTGTCGATGAGCAGTTCTTC.

This clonotype appeared a few times. The chain combines TRBV13 with TRBJ2-3; D is perhaps TRBD1 (6 bases). Trimming removed 5 bases from V and 3 bases from J, with 21 bases in between. Per the germline V gene, CDR1 is PRHDT and CDR2 is FYEKMQ (reference sequence). The CDR3 spans 17 residues. The CDR3 region is CASSMDRRPIGTDTQYF. For the CDR3, the DNA is TGTGCCAGCAGCATGGACAGAAGGCCCATTGGGACAGATACGCAGTATTTT. Drawing the rest from reference TRBV13 and TRBJ2-3, the complete variable domain is AAGVIQSPRHLIKEKRETATLKCYPIPRHDTVYWYQQGPGQDPQFLISFYEKMQSDKGSIPDRFSAQQFSDYHSELNMSSLELGDSALYFCASSMDRRPIGTDTQYFGPGTRLTVL.

This clonotype has ten or more counts. The chain combines TRBV2 with TRBJ2-2; TRBD1 agrees at 10 bases. There are 17 residues in the CDR3. V gave up 7 bases and J gave up 7 bases; unmatched junction bases: 15. CDR1 and CDR2 from the germline V gene are SNHLY and FYNNEI. This chain's CDR3 is CASKVPGQGRGGGELFF. The CDR3 DNA is TGTGCCAGCAAGGTTCCGGGACAGGGGCGCGGGGGCGGGGAGCTGTTTTTT.

This clonotype was observed many times. The CDR3 loop reads CASSSSGAIYEQYF. The CDR3 DNA reads as TGTGCCAGCAGCTCCTCGGGCGCTATCTACGAGCAGTACTTC. V and J are TRBV11-2 and TRBJ2-7; the D is unclear. Germline V gives CDR1 SGHAT, CDR2 FQNNGV. The CDR3 has 14 residues. V lost 4 bases and J lost 3, with 13 bases in between.

The gene calls are TRBV12-3 or TRBV12-4 and TRBJ1-5; 7 bases map to TRBD1. Germline trimming cut 8 bases from V and 5 bases from J; bases unmatched to any gene: 6. The CDR3 contains 13 residues. The CDR3 nucleotides are TGTGCCAGCTTTAGACAGGGCTATCAGCCCCAGCATTTT. Translation gives CASFRQGYQPQHF.

This clonotype was counted only a few times. V is TRBV9 and J is TRBJ1-2; D is perhaps TRBD1 (5 bases). This CDR3 region has 13 residues. The V end was cut by 4 bases, the J end by 4 bases, with 11 bases between. In germline, CDR1 is SGDLS, CDR2 YYNGEE. This chain's CDR3 is CASSKTDLYGYTF. As DNA, the CDR3 is TGTGCCAGCAGCAAGACAGACCTCTATGGCTACACCTTC.

This clonotype was detected ten times or more. V usage is TRBV9 and J usage is TRBJ2-2; D gene uncertain. Per the germline V gene, CDR1 is SGDLS and CDR2 is YYNGEE. This CDR3 is built from 13 residues. Trimming removed 4 bases from V and 5 bases from J, with 9 bases in between. The CDR3: CASSQSPTGELFF. In nucleotides, the CDR3 is TGTGCCAGCAGCCAGTCACCGACCGGGGAGCTGTTTTTT.

This clonotype was detected many times. The rearrangement links TRBV20-1 to TRBJ1-2, with D tentatively TRBD1 (5 bases). This CDR3 has 13 residues. Germline-derived CDR1 and CDR2 are DFQATT and SNEGSKA (reference sequence). V was cut by 3 bases and J by 6 bases, with 14 bases left in between. DNA of the CDR3: TGCAGTGCTAGGGGCGCAGGGTGGAATGGCTACACCTTC. Translated: CSARGAGWNGYTF.

To note about this clonotype: This clone may be a read error of a much larger clone one base away. The CDR3 loop reads CVSTRGTEAFF. For the CDR3, the DNA is TGCGTCAGCACCCGGGGTACTGAAGCTTTCTTT. The V gene is TRBV5-1, the J gene TRBJ1-1; no clear D. The CDR3 runs to 11 residues. The germline V gene has CDR1 SGHRS and CDR2 YFSETQ.

This clonotype has ten or more counts. The CDR3 coding sequence is TGTGCCAGCAGTTTCTCTGGAACAGGGGGCTGGGAGACCCAGTACTTC. Its protein is CASSFSGTGGWETQYF. The rearrangement uses TRBV6-1 and TRBJ2-5; 9 bases agree with TRBD1. Trimming took 5 bases from V and 5 from J; bases not matched to a gene: 12. The germline gives CDR1 MNHNS, CDR2 SASEGT. The CDR3 totals 16 residues.